This paragraph covers one TCR beta chain sequence. The antigen is undetermined. Other DNA sequences of this sample code for an identical CDR3. Clones were read by immunoSEQ multiplex PCR, and TCRdb kept only the in-frame ones, dropping some. The table records over a million clones, roughly 96% of them present only once. The data were obtained in a study of shared clonotypes between healthy human individuals. General study points: Naive CD4 clonotype sharing across a handful of donors was approximately 5%.

Those who donated were healthy HIV-negative adults, with no recent acute infections or vaccinations reported. This sequence originates from a man aged 25-40 years in good health. What was sequenced was naive CD4+ T cells sorted from blood. The subset denotes: CD45RA+ positively selected.

Written as DNA, the CDR3 is TGTGCCAGCAGCGTAGCGCCGGGTACAGATACGCAGTATTTT. Protein product: CASSVAPGTDTQYF. The rearrangement links TRBV9 to TRBJ2-3; no definite D call. This CDR3 has 14 amino acids. Trimming left V 0 bases short and J 3 bases short, with 8 bases between. Germline loops: CDR1 SGDLS, CDR2 YYNGEE.